This T cell receptor beta chain is drawn from a study of shared clonotypes between healthy human individuals. The study's findings and limits: Clonotypes not shared had lower generation probabilities than those common to all four donors. Few donors limited the genetic and exposure-history diversity represented. Richness estimates generally favored naive over memory subsets.

The CDR3 loop spans 16 amino acids. Germline V lookup: CDR1 SGHNT, CDR2 YENEEA. The J segment lost 4 bases and the V segment lost 1 base, leaving 3 bases of the junction unmatched. Clones were read by immunoSEQ multiplex PCR, and TCRdb kept only the in-frame ones, dropping some. The sample shows more than 2,000,000 clones, approximately 90% of them seen only once. Note on this clone: Antigen: not known.

Partitioning of CD4+ cells yielded a CD45RA+ naive subset and a CD45RA-negative memory subset. The sample comprised naive CD4+ T cells sorted from blood. Subset defined: CD45RA+ positively selected. The TCR was taken from a man aged 18 to 29 in good health. This chain joins TRBV11-3 and TRBJ2-1, with 11 bases fitting TRBD2. This CDR3 is CASSLGLAGGYNEQFF. The CDR3 nucleotides are TGTGCCAGCAGCTTAGGCCTAGCGGGGGGATACAATGAGCAGTTCTTC.